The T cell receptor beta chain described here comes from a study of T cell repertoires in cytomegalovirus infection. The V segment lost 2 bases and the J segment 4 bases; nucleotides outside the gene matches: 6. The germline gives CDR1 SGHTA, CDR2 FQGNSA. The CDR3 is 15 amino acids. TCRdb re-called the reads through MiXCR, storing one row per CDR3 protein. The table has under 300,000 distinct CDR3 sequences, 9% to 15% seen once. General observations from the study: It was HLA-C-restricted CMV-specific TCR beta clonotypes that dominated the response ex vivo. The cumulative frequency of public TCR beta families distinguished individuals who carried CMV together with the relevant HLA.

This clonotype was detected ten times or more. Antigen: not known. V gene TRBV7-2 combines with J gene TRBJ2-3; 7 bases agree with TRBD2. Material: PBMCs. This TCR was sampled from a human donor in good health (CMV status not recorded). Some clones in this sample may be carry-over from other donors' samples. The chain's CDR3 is CASSLIWGGADTQYF. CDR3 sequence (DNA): TGTGCCAGCAGCTTAATTTGGGGGGGGGCAGATACGCAGTATTTT.